This T cell receptor (beta chain) was sequenced in a study of glioma-infiltrating T cells after dendritic cell vaccination. The table lists this clone with a few counts. The CDR3 is 13 residues long. V was trimmed by 1 base and J by 5 bases, leaving 6 bases between them. In germline, CDR1 is SGHVS, CDR2 FQNEAQ. Generated by immunoSEQ multiplex PCR, the TCRdb table keeps only in-frame clones and is missing some. The sample lists more than 70,000 clones, more than 75% occurring once. Time point specified: after dendritic cell vaccination, including at tumor progression/relapse. Specimen: blood, collected after dendritic cell vaccination. The genes are TRBV7-8 and TRBJ1-5; D is unresolved. The source is a human donor with glioblastoma. CDR3: CASSLVADQPQHF. CDR3 coding DNA: TGTGCCAGCAGCTTAGTGGCCGATCAGCCCCAGCATTTT.